The clone carrying this TCR beta chain was counted between two and nine times. Repertoires were generated with immunoSEQ multiplex PCR, while TCRdb's copy carries only in-frame clones and drops some. The sample yields approximately 340,000 clones, roughly 92% seen once. This entry belongs to a study of blood T cell repertoires in COVID-19. The receptor's source is a woman aged 40 to 49 who had been exposed to COVID-19. The sample consisted of PBMCs or T cells enriched from blood (not recorded which).

CDR3 sequence reads: CASSQDLAGVLETQYF. The CDR3 bases are TGCGCCAGCAGCCAAGATTTAGCGGGAGTCTTAGAGACCCAGTACTTC. The chain joins TRBV4-3 to TRBJ2-5, with TRBD2 matching 9 bases. There are 16 residues in the CDR3. The germline V gene encodes CDR1 LGHNA and CDR2 YSLEER. J was trimmed by 4 bases and V by 0 bases; bases with no gene match: 6.